This entry is about one TCR beta chain. The sample originates from a study of T cell changes during pregnancy in multiple sclerosis. Sequencing was performed with immunoSEQ multiplex PCR; in TCRdb, only in-frame clones are kept and a portion is missing. The sample contains about 69,000 clones, 85% to 95% of which appear only once. The source was peripheral blood, collected in the third trimester of pregnancy. This TCR was sampled from a female donor in good health, enrolled as a control in a pregnancy study.

CDR3 sequence (DNA): TGTGCCAGCAGCTTACAGGGAAACTCACCCCTCCACTTT. Translation: CASSLQGNSPLHF. The chain uses TRBV11-2 and TRBJ1-6; tentatively, D is TRBD1 (5 bases). V was cut by 2 bases and J by 10 bases, with 9 bases left in between. The germline V gene encodes CDR1 SGHAT and CDR2 FQNNGV. This CDR3 comprises 13 residues.